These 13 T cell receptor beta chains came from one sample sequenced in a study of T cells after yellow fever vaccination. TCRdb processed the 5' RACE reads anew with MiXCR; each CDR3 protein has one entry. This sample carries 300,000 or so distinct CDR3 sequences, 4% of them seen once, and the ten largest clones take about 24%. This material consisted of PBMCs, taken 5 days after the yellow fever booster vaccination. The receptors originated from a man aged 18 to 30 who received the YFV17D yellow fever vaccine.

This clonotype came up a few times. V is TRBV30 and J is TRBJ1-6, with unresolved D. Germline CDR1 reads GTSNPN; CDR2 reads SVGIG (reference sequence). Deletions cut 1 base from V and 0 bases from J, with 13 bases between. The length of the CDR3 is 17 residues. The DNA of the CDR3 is TGTGCCTGGAGTGGAACACGGAGAAGCTCCTATAATTCACCCCTCCACTTT. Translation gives CAWSGTRRSSYNSPLHF.

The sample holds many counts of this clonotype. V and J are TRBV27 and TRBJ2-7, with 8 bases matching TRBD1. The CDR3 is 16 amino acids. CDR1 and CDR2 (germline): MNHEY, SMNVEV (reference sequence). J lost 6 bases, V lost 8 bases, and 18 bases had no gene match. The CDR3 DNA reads TGTGCCAGCCTGAGAGAACCGGGACAGGAGCCCTCCGAGCAGTACGTC. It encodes CASLREPGQEPSEQYV.

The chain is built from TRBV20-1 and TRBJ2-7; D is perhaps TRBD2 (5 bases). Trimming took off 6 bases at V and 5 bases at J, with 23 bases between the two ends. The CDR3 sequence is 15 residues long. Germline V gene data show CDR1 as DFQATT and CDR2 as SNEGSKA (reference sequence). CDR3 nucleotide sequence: TGCAGTGCCCCCTTCGGGGTTAAGGATCTGGACGAGCAGTACGTC. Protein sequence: CSAPFGVKDLDEQYV.

The CDR3 region has the DNA TGCGCCAGCAGCCAGGTGCAGTCGAAGAACTACTATCATGGCTACACCTTC. It codes for CASSQVQSKNYYHGYTF. The chain employs TRBV4-1 and TRBJ1-2; no clear D. This CDR3 comprises 17 residues. Germline V gene sequence: CDR1 MGHRA, CDR2 YSYEKL. V lost 3 bases and J lost 6, with 23 bases in between.

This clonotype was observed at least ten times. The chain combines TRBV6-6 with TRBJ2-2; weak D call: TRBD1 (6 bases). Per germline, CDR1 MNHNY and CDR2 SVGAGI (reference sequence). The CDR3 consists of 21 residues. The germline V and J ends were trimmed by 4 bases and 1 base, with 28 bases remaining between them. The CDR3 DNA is TGTGCCAGCAGTTTCACCCAAGGACAGAGGACCCGAATTAGGAACACCGGGGAGCTGTTTTTT. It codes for CASSFTQGQRTRIRNTGELFF.

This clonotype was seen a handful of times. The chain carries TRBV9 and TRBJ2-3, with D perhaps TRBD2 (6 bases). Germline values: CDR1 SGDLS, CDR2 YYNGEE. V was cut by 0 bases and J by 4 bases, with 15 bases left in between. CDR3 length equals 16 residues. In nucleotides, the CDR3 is TGTGCCAGCAGCGTAGTTTCAGCGCCGGGGGCAGATACGCAGTATTTT. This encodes CASSVVSAPGADTQYF.

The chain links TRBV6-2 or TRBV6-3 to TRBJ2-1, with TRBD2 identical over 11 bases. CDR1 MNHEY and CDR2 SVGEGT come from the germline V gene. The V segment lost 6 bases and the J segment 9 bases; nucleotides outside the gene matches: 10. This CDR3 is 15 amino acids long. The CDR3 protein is CASRDFSGGAAEQFF. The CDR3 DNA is TGTGCCAGCAGGGATTTTAGCGGGGGGGCAGCTGAGCAGTTCTTC.

CDR3 sequence (DNA): TGCGCCAGCAGCTGGCTGACCAGGGGTGAGCAGTACTTC. The encoded protein is CASSWLTRGEQYF. This chain connects TRBV5-1 to TRBJ2-7, with a possible D match to TRBD1 (6 bases). The CDR3 covers 13 residues. V gave up 3 bases and J gave up 7 bases, with 14 bases separating them. Germline loops: CDR1 SGHRS, CDR2 YFSETQ.

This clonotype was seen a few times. CDR3 residues: CASSQKTAKEERAFF. In DNA form, the CDR3 reads TGTGCCAGCAGTCAAAAGACAGCCAAGGAAGAGAGAGCTTTCTTT. The J gene is TRBJ1-1, the V gene TRBV6-6; a weak D match, TRBD1 (5 bases). This CDR3 region has 15 residues. Germline V gene data show CDR1 as MNHNY and CDR2 as SVGAGI (reference sequence). Between the trimmed V and J ends, which lost 5 bases and 10 bases, there was a span of 23 bases.

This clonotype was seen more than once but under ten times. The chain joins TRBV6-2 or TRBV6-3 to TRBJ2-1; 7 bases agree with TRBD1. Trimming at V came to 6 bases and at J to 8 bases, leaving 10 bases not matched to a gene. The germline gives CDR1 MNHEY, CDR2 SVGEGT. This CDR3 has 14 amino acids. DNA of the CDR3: TGTGCCAGCAGATACACAGGGGAGAGCGATGAGCAGTTCTTC. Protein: CASRYTGESDEQFF.

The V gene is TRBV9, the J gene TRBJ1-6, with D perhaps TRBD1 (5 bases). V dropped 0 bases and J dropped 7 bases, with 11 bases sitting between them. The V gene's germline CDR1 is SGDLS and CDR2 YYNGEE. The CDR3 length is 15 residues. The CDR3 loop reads CASSVVGEGNSPLHF. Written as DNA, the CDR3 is TGTGCCAGCAGCGTAGTCGGGGAGGGGAATTCACCCCTCCACTTT.

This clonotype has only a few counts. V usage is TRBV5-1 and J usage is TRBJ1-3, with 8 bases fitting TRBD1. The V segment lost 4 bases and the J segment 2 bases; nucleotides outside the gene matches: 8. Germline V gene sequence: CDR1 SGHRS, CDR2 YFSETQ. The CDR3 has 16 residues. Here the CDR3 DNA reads TGCGCCAGCAGCGTGGCCCTACAGGGGGCTGGAAACACCATATATTTT. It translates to CASSVALQGAGNTIYF.

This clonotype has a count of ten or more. The CDR3 is CSARDADGSNTGELFF. As DNA, the CDR3 is TGCAGTGCTAGAGACGCGGACGGCTCGAACACCGGGGAGCTGTTTTTT. The V call is TRBV20-1, the J call TRBJ2-2; D remains unclear. Between the trimmed V and J ends, which lost 0 bases and 0 bases, there was a span of 11 bases. This CDR3 has 16 residues. The germline V gene has CDR1 DFQATT and CDR2 SNEGSKA (reference sequence).